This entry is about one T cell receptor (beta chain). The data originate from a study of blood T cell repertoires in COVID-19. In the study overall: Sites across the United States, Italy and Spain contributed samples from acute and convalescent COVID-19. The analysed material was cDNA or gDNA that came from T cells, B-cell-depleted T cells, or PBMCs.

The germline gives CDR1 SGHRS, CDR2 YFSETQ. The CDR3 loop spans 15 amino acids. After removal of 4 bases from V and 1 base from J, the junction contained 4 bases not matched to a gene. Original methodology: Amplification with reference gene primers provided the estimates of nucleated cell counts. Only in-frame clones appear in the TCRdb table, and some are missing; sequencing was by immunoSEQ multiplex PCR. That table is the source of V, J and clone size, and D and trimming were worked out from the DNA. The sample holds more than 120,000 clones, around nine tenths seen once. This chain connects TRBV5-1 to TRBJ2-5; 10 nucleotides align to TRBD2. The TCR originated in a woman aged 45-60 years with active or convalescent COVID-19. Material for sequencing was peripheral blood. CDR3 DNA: TGCGCCAGCAGCCAGGTAGCGGGGGGCCAAGAGACCCAGTACTTC. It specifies CASSQVAGGQETQYF.